The 32 T cell receptor beta chains listed next were all sequenced from one sample in a study of blood T cells in healthy people across ages. Through a sample-barcoded 5' primer and a J-beta primer mix, a second PCR was run for about 6 to 12 cycles. MiXCR, applied by TCRdb to the 5' RACE reads, yields one record per CDR3 protein. Among 1.5 million to 2 million distinct CDR3 sequences listed, roughly two fifths were seen once. Material for sequencing was blood. The source of these receptors is a human donor in good health.

J is TRBJ1-2 and V is TRBV27; tentative D call: TRBD1 (6 bases). Germline CDR1 and CDR2: MNHEY and SMNVEV (reference sequence). The CDR3 sequence is 13 residues long. Trimming pared 6 bases from V and 6 bases from J, leaving 14 bases between. This CDR3 is CASRLTGFDGYTF. DNA of the CDR3: TGTGCCAGCAGGCTGACAGGTTTCGATGGCTACACCTTC.

This chain uses TRBV4-1 with TRBJ1-4, with D unclear. Germline lookup yields CDR1 MGHRA and CDR2 YSYEKL. V was shortened by 1 base and J by 7 bases, with 7 bases between the two germline ends. The CDR3 sequence is 13 residues long. CDR3 sequence reads: CASSQVHAEKLFF. CDR3 DNA: TGCGCCAGCAGCCAAGTGCACGCTGAAAAACTGTTTTTT.

This rearrangement joins TRBV20-1 to TRBJ2-7; TRBD2 might be the D (6 bases). Germline CDR1 DFQATT, CDR2 SNEGSKA (reference sequence). The V end lost 4 bases, the J end lost 3 bases, and 16 bases lay between the germline ends. This CDR3 region has 14 residues. The DNA for the CDR3 is TGCAGTGCTAACCCCGGGAGCTGGGGCTACGAGCAGTACTTC. Translation: CSANPGSWGYEQYF.

A word on this clonotype: One end of the junction fails to match germline, which may point to a read error. J is TRBJ2-1 and V is TRBV29-1; D unresolved. CDR3 size: 11 residues. Per the germline V gene, CDR1 is SQVTM and CDR2 is ANQGSEA. The CDR3 bases are TGCAGCACGGCAGGCTACGATGAGCAGTTCTTC. Protein: CSTAGYDEQFF.

The chain uses TRBV12-3 or TRBV12-4 and TRBJ2-7, with a tentative D call TRBD2 (6 bases). The length of the CDR3 is 12 residues. V gave up 6 bases and J gave up 6 bases, with 12 bases separating them. In DNA form, the CDR3 reads TGTGCCAGCAGGATTTTGGAGGGCGAGCAGTACTTC. Protein: CASRILEGEQYF.

The rearrangement uses TRBV28 and TRBJ2-1; D gene unclear. The CDR3 extends over 14 amino acids. V was shortened by 2 bases and J by 0 bases, with 5 bases between the two germline ends. CDR1 MDHEN and CDR2 SYDVKM come from the germline V gene. CDR3 amino acids: CASSLTHSYNEQFF. Written as DNA, the CDR3 is TGTGCCAGCAGTTTAACCCACTCCTACAATGAGCAGTTCTTC.

Here the CDR3 DNA reads TGTGCCATCAGCCTATTAGTGACTAGCGGGGTGTCAAATGAGCAGTTCTTC. It specifies CAISLLVTSGVSNEQFF. The chain carries TRBV10-3 and TRBJ2-1; 11 bases map to TRBD2. This CDR3 comprises 17 residues. Germline V gene lookup returns CDR1 ENHRY and CDR2 SYGVKD. Unmatched junction bases numbered 14, after V lost 6 bases and J lost 7 bases.

This clonotype was found a few times. The chain couples TRBV6-2 or TRBV6-3 to TRBJ1-2; D is undetermined. CDR3 length: 15 residues. V dropped 2 bases and J dropped 6 bases, with 16 bases sitting between them. CDR1 is MNHEY, CDR2 SVGEGT, per germline. The CDR3 nucleotides read TGTGCCAGCAGTTACAGGGCGGAGAGGAGCCATGGCTACACCTTC. Translating it yields CASSYRAERSHGYTF.

The J gene is TRBJ2-3, the V gene TRBV7-9; perhaps TRBD2 as D (6 bases). Trimming cost V 4 bases and J 1 base, with 9 bases left between them. Per germline, CDR1 SEHNR and CDR2 FQNEAQ (reference sequence). The CDR3 runs to 14 residues. The CDR3 is CASSSTSRTDTQYF. Written as DNA, the CDR3 is TGTGCCAGCAGCTCCACTAGCCGCACAGATACGCAGTATTTT.

As for this clonotype: One end of the junction does not line up with germline, which may come from a read error. The chain carries TRBV5-1 and TRBJ2-7; D gene uncertain. Germline values: CDR1 SGHRS, CDR2 YFSETQ. This CDR3 region has 12 residues. The CDR3 DNA reads TGCGCCGGCAGCTTTGGAACCTACGAGCAGTACTTC. Translated, it gives CAGSFGTYEQYF.

The chain uses TRBV5-4 and TRBJ1-6; no clear D gene. V was clipped by 2 bases and J by 6 bases, with 9 bases between them. CDR1 and CDR2 (germline): SGHNT, YYREEE (reference sequence). The CDR3 has 14 amino acids. The CDR3 sequence: CASSFVESNSPLHF. In DNA, the CDR3 is TGTGCCAGCAGCTTCGTCGAATCTAATTCACCCCTCCACTTT. Complete variable domain (other parts from reference TRBV5-4 and TRBJ1-6): ETGVTQSPTHLIKTRGQQVTLRCSSQSGHNTVSWYQQALGQGPQFIFQYYREEENGRGNFPPRFSGLQFPNYSSELNVNALELDDSALYLCASSFVESNSPLHFGNGTRLTVT.

Only a few counts were recorded for this clonotype. V usage is TRBV27 and J usage is TRBJ2-4; D may be TRBD1 (6 bases). The closer fit of TRBJ2-7 to the DNA end suggests the J call may be wrong. Germline V lookup: CDR1 MNHEY, CDR2 SMNVEV (reference sequence). CDR3 length: 15 amino acids. CDR3 sequence (DNA): TGTGCCAGCAGTTTATCAACAGGGTATCACGGCGAGCAGTACTTC. It is translated as CASSLSTGYHGEQYF.

The V and J genes are TRBV21-1 and TRBJ2-1; the D call TRBD2 from the table was never checked on the DNA. TRBV21-1 is termed a pseudogene. The CDR3 contains 15 residues. CDR3 nucleotide sequence: TGTGCCAGCAGCAAAAATACTAGCGGGGGGAATGAGCAGTTCTTC. Amino acids: CASSKNTSGGNEQFF.

J is TRBJ2-5 and V is TRBV7-9; TRBD2 matches at 7 bases. The J call is doubtful: the DNA matches TRBJ2-7 better. This CDR3 is built from 14 residues. The V gene's germline CDR1 is SEHNR and CDR2 FQNEAQ (reference sequence). DNA of the CDR3: TGTGCCAGCAGCTCTCTAGCGGAGGGTTACGAGCAGTACTTC. Translating gives CASSSLAEGYEQYF.

This clonotype was seen only a few times. This rearrangement joins TRBV5-6 to TRBJ2-7; 8 bases match TRBD2. The end of the DNA is better explained by TRBJ2-5, so the J call may be wrong. This CDR3 contains 14 residues. Germline CDR1 and CDR2: SGHDT and YYEEEE. CDR3 coding DNA: TGTGCCAGCAGCTTTAGCGGGGCGTTGGAGACCCAGTACTTC. Translating it yields CASSFSGALETQYF.

The chain carries TRBV6-2 or TRBV6-3 and TRBJ1-1; 10 bases line up with TRBD1. The CDR3 loop spans 15 amino acids. V dropped 6 bases and J dropped 3; count of bases not matched to a gene: 7. Germline V gene lookup returns CDR1 MNHEY and CDR2 SVGEGT. This chain's CDR3 is CASSDRGRGDTEAFF. CDR3 DNA sequence: TGTGCCAGCAGCGACAGGGGGCGAGGGGACACTGAAGCTTTCTTT.

This clonotype was seen a single time. One junction end disagrees with the germline gene, perhaps due to a read error. This chain links TRBV12-3 or TRBV12-4 with TRBJ2-3; tentatively, D is TRBD2 (7 bases). This CDR3 is built from 16 residues. CDR3 sequence: CASSTLIGGGTDAQYF. The CDR3 DNA reads as TGTGCCAGCAGCACGCTGATAGGGGGGGGAACAGATGCGCAGTATTTT.

This clonotype appeared a few times. The rearrangement joins TRBV12-3 or TRBV12-4 to TRBJ1-2; D call uncertain. Trimming shortened V by 1 base and J by 6 bases, and 9 bases separated the two germline ends. The CDR3 covers 13 residues. For the CDR3, the DNA is TGTGCCAGCAGTTTAGGGAAGATTGATGGCTACACCTTC. Protein product: CASSLGKIDGYTF.

CDR3 sequence: CASSLISSGGFTDTQYF. The DNA for the CDR3 is TGTGCCAGCAGCTTAATTTCTAGCGGGGGGTTCACAGATACGCAGTATTTT. The chain couples TRBV7-3 to TRBJ2-3, with 11 bases that match TRBD2. This CDR3 contains 17 residues. Germline V gene sequence: CDR1 SGHTA, CDR2 FQGTGA. Trimming cost V 1 base and J 2 bases; bases outside gene matches: 5.

This clonotype occurred a few times. The CDR3 nucleotides read TGCGCCAGCAGCCAAGGACGGGGACCGGGCTCCTACGAGCAGTACTTC. Translating it yields CASSQGRGPGSYEQYF. The rearrangement joins TRBV4-3 to TRBJ2-7; the D call may be TRBD1 or TRBD2 (5 bases each). Per germline, CDR1 LGHNA and CDR2 YSLEER. The CDR3 has 16 residues. With 1 base removed from V and 0 bases from J, the gap between germline ends came to 13 bases.

This clonotype was counted once. The CDR3 nucleotides read TGTGCCATCAGTGCAGGGTTAAACGCTGCAGATACGCAGTATTTT. This sequence encodes CAISAGLNAADTQYF. The J gene is TRBJ2-3, the V gene TRBV10-3, with a weak D call TRBD1 (5 bases). V lost 4 bases and J lost 4, with 15 bases in between. This CDR3 spans 15 amino acids. Germline CDR1 and CDR2: ENHRY and SYGVKD.

This clonotype was observed a handful of times. J is TRBJ1-6 and V is TRBV20-1, with D tentatively TRBD1 (5 bases). Trimming stripped 3 bases from V and 15 bases from J, with 18 bases between. Germline CDR1 and CDR2: DFQATT and SNEGSKA (reference sequence). This CDR3 spans 13 amino acids. The CDR3 protein is CSAREGTGLGLHF. The DNA of the CDR3 is TGCAGTGCTAGGGAAGGGACGGGGTTAGGCCTCCACTTT.

The V gene is TRBV7-9, the J gene TRBJ1-6; D unclear. Germline V gene lookup returns CDR1 SEHNR and CDR2 FQNEAQ (reference sequence). Trimming cost V 1 base and J 9 bases, with 7 bases left between them. This CDR3 contains 13 residues. The CDR3 loop reads CASSLDEGSPLHF. The DNA of the CDR3 is TGTGCCAGCAGCTTAGATGAGGGTTCACCCCTCCACTTT. Complete variable domain (other parts from reference TRBV7-9 and TRBJ1-6): DTGVSQNPRHKITKRGQNVTFRCDPISEHNRLYWYRQTLGQGPEFLTYFQNEAQLEKSRLLSDRFSAERPKGSFSTLEIQRTEQGDSAMYLCASSLDEGSPLHFGNGTRLTVT.

V gene TRBV3-1 combines with J gene TRBJ1-2; no clear D gene. The CDR3 has 16 residues. V was cut by 1 base and J by 5 bases, with 17 bases left in between. From germline, CDR1 is LGHDT and CDR2 YNNKEL (reference sequence). The CDR3 DNA reads TGTGCCAGCAGCCAAGCGTCCCACCTAGGCACTTATGGCTACACCTTC. This gives the protein CASSQASHLGTYGYTF. The full variable domain, its missing parts supplied by reference TRBV3-1 and TRBJ1-2, is DTAVSQTPKYLVTQMGNDKSIKCEQNLGHDTMYWYKQDSKKFLKIMFSYNNKELIINETVPNRFSPKSPDKAHLNLHINSLELGDSAVYFCASSQASHLGTYGYTFGSGTRLTVV.

The chain couples TRBV7-2 to TRBJ2-2; D not certain. The CDR3 is made up of 13 amino acids. Per germline, CDR1 SGHTA and CDR2 FQGNSA. V shed 1 base and J shed 7 bases, with 7 bases lying between them. The CDR3 region is CASSLGASGELFF. The CDR3 DNA reads as TGTGCCAGCAGCTTAGGGGCTAGCGGGGAGCTGTTTTTT.

V gene TRBV5-5 combines with J gene TRBJ2-7; 8 nucleotides agree with TRBD1. Germline V gene data show CDR1 as SGHKS and CDR2 as YYEKEE (reference sequence). The V and J ends lost 0 bases and 2 bases, in that order; junction bases with no gene match: 10. This CDR3 has 17 amino acids. CDR3 in DNA: TGTGCCAGCAGCTTGGCCCCGGGACAGGCTATCACCTACGAGCAGTACTTC. Residues: CASSLAPGQAITYEQYF.

V is TRBV20-1 and J is TRBJ1-2; D unresolved. Trimming pared 7 bases from V and 3 bases from J, leaving 9 bases between. The CDR3 contains 11 residues. The germline gives CDR1 DFQATT, CDR2 SNEGSKA (reference sequence). This CDR3 reads CSVQRDYGYTF. DNA of the CDR3: TGCAGTGTCCAGAGGGACTATGGCTACACCTTC.

The chain recombines TRBV7-2 with TRBJ2-3; maybe TRBD2 (6 bases). The V end lost 4 bases, the J end lost 2 bases, and 19 bases lay between the germline ends. The CDR3 has 17 amino acids. CDR1 is SGHTA, CDR2 FQGNSA, per germline. CDR3 loop: CASSSQGPGEITDTQYF. CDR3 sequence (DNA): TGTGCCAGCAGCTCCCAAGGCCCGGGGGAGATCACAGATACGCAGTATTTT.

The chain carries TRBV7-6 and TRBJ1-4; possibly TRBD1 for D (6 bases). There are 14 residues in the CDR3. Per the germline V gene, CDR1 is SGHVS and CDR2 is FNYEAQ. The V end lost 2 bases, the J end lost 5 bases, and 9 bases lay between the germline ends. The DNA of the CDR3 is TGTGCCAGCAGCTTAATAGGGGGAAATGAAAAACTGTTTTTT. Its translation is CASSLIGGNEKLFF.

The chain combines TRBV4-1 with TRBJ1-2, with TRBD1 identical over 11 bases. V trimming: 4 bases; J trimming: 5 bases; junction bases outside the gene matches: 6. The CDR3 totals 15 residues. Germline-derived CDR1 and CDR2 are MGHRA and YSYEKL. The DNA for the CDR3 is TGCGCCAGCAGCCCGGGACAGGGGGTGAGGTATGGCTACACCTTC. It encodes CASSPGQGVRYGYTF.

The chain carries TRBV4-1 and TRBJ2-3; no reliable D call. Trimming pared 1 base from V and 5 bases from J, leaving 4 bases between. The CDR3 is 12 residues long. The germline CDR1 and CDR2 sequences are MGHRA and YSYEKL. The CDR3 DNA follows: TGCGCCAGCAGCCAAGCCTTAGATACGCAGTATTTT. It yields the protein CASSQALDTQYF.

This clonotype was detected ten times or more. The chain couples TRBV7-2 to TRBJ2-3; TRBD1 might be the D (6 bases). The CDR3 consists of 14 residues. The V and J ends lost 8 bases and 2 bases respectively, with 14 bases between them. CDR1 SGHTA and CDR2 FQGNSA come from the germline V gene. The CDR3 region is CASGQGQNTDTQYF. CDR3 sequence (DNA): TGTGCCAGCGGTCAAGGACAGAACACAGATACGCAGTATTTT.